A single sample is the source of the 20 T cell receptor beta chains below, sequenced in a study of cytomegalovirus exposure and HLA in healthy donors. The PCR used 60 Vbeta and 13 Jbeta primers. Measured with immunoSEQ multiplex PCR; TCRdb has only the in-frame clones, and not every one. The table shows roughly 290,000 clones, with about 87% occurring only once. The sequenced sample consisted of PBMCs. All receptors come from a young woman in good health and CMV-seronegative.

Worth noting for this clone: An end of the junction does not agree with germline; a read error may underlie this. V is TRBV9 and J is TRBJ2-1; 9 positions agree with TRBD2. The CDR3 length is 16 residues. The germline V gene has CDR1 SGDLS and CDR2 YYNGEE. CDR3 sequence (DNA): TGTACCAGCAGCGGTCACCCTAGCGGGACTTCGAATGAGCAGTTCTTC. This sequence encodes CTSSGHPSGTSNEQFF.

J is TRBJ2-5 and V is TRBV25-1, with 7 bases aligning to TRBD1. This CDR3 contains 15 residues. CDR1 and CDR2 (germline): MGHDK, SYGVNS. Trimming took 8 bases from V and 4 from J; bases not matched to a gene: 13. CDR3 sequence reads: CASEEMTGSSETQYF. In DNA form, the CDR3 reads TGTGCCAGCGAGGAAATGACAGGGTCCTCAGAGACCCAGTACTTC.

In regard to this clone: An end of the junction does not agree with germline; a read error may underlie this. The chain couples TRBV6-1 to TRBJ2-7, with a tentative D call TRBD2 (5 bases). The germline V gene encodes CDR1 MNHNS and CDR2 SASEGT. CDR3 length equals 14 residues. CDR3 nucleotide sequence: TGTGCCAACAGTGAGAGGTCAAGCGGCGACGAGCAGTACTTC. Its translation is CANSERSSGDEQYF.

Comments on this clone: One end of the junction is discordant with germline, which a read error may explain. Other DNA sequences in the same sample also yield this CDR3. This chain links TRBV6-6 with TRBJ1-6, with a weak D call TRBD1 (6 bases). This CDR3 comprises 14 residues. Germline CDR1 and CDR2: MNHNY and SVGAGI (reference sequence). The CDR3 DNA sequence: TGTGCCAGCAGTTACGGACAGAAAAATTCCCCCCTCCACTTT. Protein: CASSYGQKNSPLHF.

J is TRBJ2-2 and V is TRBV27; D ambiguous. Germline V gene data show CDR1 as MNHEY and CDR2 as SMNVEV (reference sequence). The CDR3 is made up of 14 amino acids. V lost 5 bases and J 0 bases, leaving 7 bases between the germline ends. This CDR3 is CASSIQTNTGELFF. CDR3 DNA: TGTGCCAGCAGTATTCAAACGAACACCGGGGAGCTGTTTTTT.

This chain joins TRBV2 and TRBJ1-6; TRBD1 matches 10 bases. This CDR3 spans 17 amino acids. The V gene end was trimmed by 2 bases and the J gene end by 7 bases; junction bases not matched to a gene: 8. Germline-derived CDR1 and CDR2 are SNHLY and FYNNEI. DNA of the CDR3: TGTGCCAGCAGTGAATGGCGGACAGGGGGTCTCAATTCACCCCTCCACTTT. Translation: CASSEWRTGGLNSPLHF.

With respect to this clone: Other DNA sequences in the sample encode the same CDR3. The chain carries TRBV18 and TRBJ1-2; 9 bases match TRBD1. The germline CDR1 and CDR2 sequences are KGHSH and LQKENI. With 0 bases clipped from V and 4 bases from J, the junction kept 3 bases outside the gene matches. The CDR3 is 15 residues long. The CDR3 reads CASSPPGQGIYGYTF. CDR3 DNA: TGTGCCAGCTCACCACCGGGACAGGGAATCTATGGCTACACCTTC. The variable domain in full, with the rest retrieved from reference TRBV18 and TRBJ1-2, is NAGVMQNPRHLVRRRGQEARLRCSPMKGHSHVYWYRQLPEEGLKFMVYLQKENIIDESGMPKERFSAEFPKEGPSILRIQQVVRGDSAAYFCASSPPGQGIYGYTFGSGTRLTVV.

The CDR3 sequence: CASSRAGGVLMNTEAFF. Here the CDR3 DNA reads TGCGCCAGCAGCCGAGCGGGGGGGGTCCTAATGAACACTGAAGCTTTCTTT. The chain joins TRBV5-1 to TRBJ1-1, with a tentative D call TRBD1 (5 bases). CDR1 and CDR2 from the germline V gene are SGHRS and YFSETQ. The CDR3 covers 17 residues. Trimming left V 4 bases short and J 0 bases short, with 19 bases between.

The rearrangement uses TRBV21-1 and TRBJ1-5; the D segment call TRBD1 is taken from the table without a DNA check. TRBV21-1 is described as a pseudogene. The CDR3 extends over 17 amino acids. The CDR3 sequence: CASSTPRTGHSNQPQHF. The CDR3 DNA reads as TGTGCCAGCAGCACCCCCCGGACAGGCCATAGCAATCAGCCCCAGCATTTT.

CDR3 nucleotides: TGTGCCAGTAGTATCAGGGGGGACGGCCAGCCCCAGCATTTT. This codes for CASSIRGDGQPQHF. This chain links TRBV19 with TRBJ1-5; 7 bases match TRBD1. Unmatched junction bases numbered 6, after V lost 3 bases and J lost 7 bases. CDR3 length: 14 residues. Germline-derived CDR1 and CDR2 are LNHDA and SQIVND (reference sequence).

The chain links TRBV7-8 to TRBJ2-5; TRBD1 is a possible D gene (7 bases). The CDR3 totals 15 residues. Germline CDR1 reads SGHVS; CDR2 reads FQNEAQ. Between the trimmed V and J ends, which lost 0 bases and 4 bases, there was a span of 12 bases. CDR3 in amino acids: CASSLANRGGETQYF. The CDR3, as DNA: TGTGCCAGCAGCTTAGCAAACAGGGGAGGAGAGACCCAGTACTTC.

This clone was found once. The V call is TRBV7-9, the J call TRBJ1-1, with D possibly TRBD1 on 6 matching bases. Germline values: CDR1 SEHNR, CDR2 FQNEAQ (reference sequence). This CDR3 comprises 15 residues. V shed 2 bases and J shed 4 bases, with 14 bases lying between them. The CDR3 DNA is TGTGCCAGCAGCTTACTCGCTACAGGGAGCACTGAAGCTTTCTTT. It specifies CASSLLATGSTEAFF.

This chain's CDR3 is CASSLDWRNGGNTEAFF. The CDR3 DNA is TGTGCCAGCAGCTTAGATTGGCGGAACGGGGGAAACACTGAAGCTTTCTTT. The chain is built from TRBV11-2 and TRBJ1-1; possible D gene TRBD1, 5 bases. Trimming cost V 0 bases and J 2 bases, with 16 bases left between them. Germline V lookup: CDR1 SGHAT, CDR2 FQNNGV. CDR3 length equals 17 residues.

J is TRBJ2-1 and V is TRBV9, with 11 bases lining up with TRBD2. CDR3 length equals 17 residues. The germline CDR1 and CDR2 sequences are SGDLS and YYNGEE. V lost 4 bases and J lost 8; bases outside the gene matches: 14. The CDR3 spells CASSSRPSGGLIHEQFF. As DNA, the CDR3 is TGTGCCAGCAGCTCGCGACCTAGCGGGGGGCTGATTCATGAGCAGTTCTTC. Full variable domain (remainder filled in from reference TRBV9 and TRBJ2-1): DSGVTQTPKHLITATGQRVTLRCSPRSGDLSVYWYQQSLDQGLQFLIQYYNGEERAKGNILERFSAQQFPDLHSELNLSSLELGDSALYFCASSSRPSGGLIHEQFFGPGTRLTVL.

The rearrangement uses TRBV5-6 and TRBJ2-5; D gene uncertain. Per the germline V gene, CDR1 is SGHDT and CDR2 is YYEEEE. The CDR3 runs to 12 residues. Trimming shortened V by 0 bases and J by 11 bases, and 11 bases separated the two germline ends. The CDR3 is CASSLGILEQYF. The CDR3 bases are TGTGCCAGCAGCTTGGGTATCCTGGAGCAGTACTTC.

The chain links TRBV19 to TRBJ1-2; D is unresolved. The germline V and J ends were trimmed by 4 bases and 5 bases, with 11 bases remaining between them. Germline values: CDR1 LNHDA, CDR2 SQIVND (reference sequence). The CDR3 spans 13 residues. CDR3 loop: CASSSHPVYGYTF. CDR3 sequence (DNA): TGTGCCAGTAGTAGCCACCCAGTATATGGCTACACCTTC.

As DNA, the CDR3 is TGTGCCAGCAGTGATGAGGAACGGATCTCACCCCTCCACTTT. Encoded protein: CASSDEERISPLHF. The V call is TRBV2, the J call TRBJ1-6; D remains ambiguous. Germline CDR1 is SNHLY and CDR2 is FYNNEI. Trimming shortened V by 3 bases and J by 10 bases, and 13 bases separated the two germline ends. There are 14 residues in the CDR3.

This CDR3 is CASSLASTDTQYF. The CDR3 nucleotides are TGCGCCAGCAGCTTGGCCTCCACAGATACGCAGTATTTT. The chain employs TRBV5-1 and TRBJ2-3; D is uncertain. Trimming took 0 bases from V and 2 from J, leaving 4 bases between them. The CDR3 consists of 13 residues. From germline, CDR1 is SGHRS and CDR2 YFSETQ.

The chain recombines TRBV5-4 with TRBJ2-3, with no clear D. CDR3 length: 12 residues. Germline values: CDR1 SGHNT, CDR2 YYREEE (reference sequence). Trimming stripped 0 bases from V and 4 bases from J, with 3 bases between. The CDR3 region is CASSLVADTQYF. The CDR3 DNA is TGTGCCAGCAGCTTGGTAGCAGATACGCAGTATTTT.

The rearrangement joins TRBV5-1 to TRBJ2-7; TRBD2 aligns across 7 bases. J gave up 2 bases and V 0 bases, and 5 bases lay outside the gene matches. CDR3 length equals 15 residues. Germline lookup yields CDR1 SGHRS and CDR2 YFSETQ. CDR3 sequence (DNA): TGCGCCAGCAGCTTGGCGGGGGGACCAGCCTACGAGCAGTACTTC. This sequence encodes CASSLAGGPAYEQYF.